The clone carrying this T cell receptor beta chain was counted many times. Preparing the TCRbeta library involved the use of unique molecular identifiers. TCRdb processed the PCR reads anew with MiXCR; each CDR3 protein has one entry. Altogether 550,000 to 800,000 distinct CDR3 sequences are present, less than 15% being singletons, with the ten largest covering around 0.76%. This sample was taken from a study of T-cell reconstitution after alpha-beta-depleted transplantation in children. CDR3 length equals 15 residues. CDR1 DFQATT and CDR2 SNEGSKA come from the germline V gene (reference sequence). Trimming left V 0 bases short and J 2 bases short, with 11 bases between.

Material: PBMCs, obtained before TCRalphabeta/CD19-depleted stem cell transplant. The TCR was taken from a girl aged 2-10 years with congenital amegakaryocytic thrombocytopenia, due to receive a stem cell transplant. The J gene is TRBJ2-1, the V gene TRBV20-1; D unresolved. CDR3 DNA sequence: TGCAGTGCTAGAGATCCGGCTAGTCCCTACAATGAGCAGTTCTTC. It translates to CSARDPASPYNEQFF.